This T cell receptor (beta chain) was documented in a study of blood T cell repertoires in COVID-19. Turning to the study itself: Acute-phase and convalescent COVID-19 samples originated in the United States, Italy and Spain.

Assay: immunoSEQ multiplex PCR; the TCRdb copy retains only in-frame clones and omits some. The sample contains 400,000 or so clones, more than 70% of which appear only once. V dropped 4 bases and J dropped 6; count of bases not matched to a gene: 15. CDR3 size: 16 residues. Germline V gives CDR1 SNHLY, CDR2 FYNNEI. V gene TRBV2 combines with J gene TRBJ2-7; 7 bases align to TRBD2. The source of this sequence is a man aged 40-55 years in a cohort exposed to, infected with or recovered from COVID-19 (not recorded which). Sequenced input: PBMCs or T cells enriched from blood (not recorded which). CDR3 bases: TGTGCCAGCAGTGTGGGTCGGCTAGCGGCCCCCGGCGAGCAGTACTTC. It translates to CASSVGRLAAPGEQYF.